One sample yielded the 2 T cell receptor beta chains listed below, sequenced in a study of blood T cells in healthy people across ages. For the second PCR, which ran for 7 to 11 cycles, a sample-barcoded 5' primer and a J-beta primer mix were used. One entry per CDR3 protein, called by TCRdb with MiXCR from the 5' RACE reads. Here the sample spans roughly 2 million distinct CDR3 sequences, around 50% being singletons. Material: blood. The receptors derive from a woman in her thirties or forties in good health.

This chain uses TRBV7-2 with TRBJ2-7; TRBD2 matches 11 bases. The CDR3 extends over 17 amino acids. Germline V CDR1 and CDR2: SGHTA, FQGNSA. V was pared by 2 bases and J by 0 bases, with 6 bases of the junction left unmatched. Here the CDR3 reads CTSSLTSGGESSYEQYF. The CDR3, as DNA: TGTACCAGCAGCTTAACTAGCGGGGGTGAAAGCTCCTACGAGCAGTACTTC.

This clonotype turned up a few times. This CDR3 reads CASSDQRWGQGNYGYTF. The CDR3 region has the DNA TGTGCCAGCAGTGACCAGCGGTGGGGACAGGGTAACTATGGCTACACCTTC. The rearrangement uses TRBV6-1 and TRBJ1-2, with 9 bases fitting TRBD1. Germline V CDR1 and CDR2: MNHNS, SASEGT. The V segment lost 3 bases and the J segment 1 base; nucleotides outside the gene matches: 9. The CDR3 runs to 17 residues.